This is a list of T cell receptor beta chains from one sample in a study of blood T cell repertoires in COVID-19. Using immunoSEQ multiplex PCR, the repertoire was profiled, and TCRdb retains in-frame clones only, with some absent. The table has tens of thousands of clones, 88% seen once. The sequenced sample was peripheral blood. These receptors were obtained from a man at least 80 years old with acute or convalescent COVID-19. Each CDR3 is given with its conserved first and last residue. The D gene is left open where the match is weak. Clone size, where shown, is once, few, many, or a class for clones that have expanded.

abundance,v_gene,d_gene,j_gene,len,CDR3nt,CDR3aa
-,TRBV4-3,-,TRBJ1-2,15,TGCGCCAGCAGCGGGAAGTGGGGGGGCGGCTATGGCTACACCTTC,CASSGKWGGGYGYTF
-,TRBV6-2/TRBV6-3,TRBD1,TRBJ1-2,12,TGTGCCAGCAGCTCCGGGACAGTCCGCTACACCTTC,CASSSGTVRYTF
-,TRBV6-5,-,TRBJ1-5,15,TGTGTCACGAGGGGGGAGGGGTATAGCAATCAGCCCCAGCATTTT,CVTRGEGYSNQPQHF
few,TRBV19,TRBD1,TRBJ1-2,15,TGTGCCAGTACCACAAATCAGGGGGCCAACTATGGCTACACCTTC,CASTTNQGANYGYTF
once,TRBV9,TRBD1,TRBJ1-4,17,TGTGCCAGCAGCGCCACAGGGGGCGCCAGCACTAATGAAAAACTGTTTTTT,CASSATGGASTNEKLFF
-,TRBV6-5,-,TRBJ1-2,13,TGTGCCAGCAGCAACACAGGGACCTATGGCTACACCTTC,CASSNTGTYGYTF
-,TRBV5-1,TRBD2,TRBJ2-3,17,TGCGCCAGCAGCTTGGTTAAGGTAGCGGGGGGCGCAGATACGCAGTATTTT,CASSLVKVAGGADTQYF
-,TRBV4-2,TRBD2,TRBJ2-1,15,TGTGCCAGCAGCCAAGGGGGGACTAGCTCCAATGAGCAGTTCTTC,CASSQGGTSSNEQFF
once,TRBV18,-,TRBJ1-4,15,TGTGCCAGCTCACCCGAGTCTGACAGTAATGAAAAACTGTTTTTT,CASSPESDSNEKLFF
-,TRBV2,TRBD1,TRBJ1-5,15,TGTGCCAGCAGAGGACTCAGGGGGAGCAATCAGCCCCAGCATTTT,CASRGLRGSNQPQHF
-,TRBV2,TRBD1,TRBJ1-4,15,TGTGCCAGCAGAATCCGGGACAGGCATAATGAAAAACTGTTTTTT,CASRIRDRHNEKLFF
-,TRBV12-3/TRBV12-4,-,TRBJ1-3,10,TGTGCCAGGAAACAGGCCCGCGTATATTTT,CARKQARVYF
-,TRBV7-3,-,TRBJ2-2,14,TGTGCCAGCAGCGAAACAGGGAACACCGGGGAGCTGTTTTTT,CASSETGNTGELFF
-,TRBV27,-,TRBJ1-1,13,TGTGCCAGCAGTGACAGGATTTTGACTGAAGCTTTCTTT,CASSDRILTEAFF
-,TRBV11-3,-,TRBJ2-3,16,TGTGCCAGCAGCTTAGGACTAGACAGAAGCACAGATACGCAGTATTTT,CASSLGLDRSTDTQYF
once,TRBV5-5,TRBD1,TRBJ2-7,14,TGTGCCAGCAGCTTCCACAGGGGGGCCTACGAGCAGTACTTC,CASSFHRGAYEQYF
once,TRBV5-1,TRBD1,TRBJ2-2,15,TGCGCCAGCAGCATCGGACAGGGGGCGGCCGGGGAGCTGTTTTTT,CASSIGQGAAGELFF
-,TRBV19,TRBD2,TRBJ2-3,15,TGTGCCAGTAGTATCCAACTAGCGGGAGTTGATACGCAGTATTTT,CASSIQLAGVDTQYF
-,TRBV19,TRBD1,TRBJ2-5,17,TGTGCCAGTAGTATCTTCCCCATGAGGACAGGGGTCGAGACCCAGTACTTC,CASSIFPMRTGVETQYF
few,TRBV19,-,TRBJ1-5,15,TGTGCCAGTAGTATGCGGGGGCCGAGCAATCAGCCCCAGCATTTT,CASSMRGPSNQPQHF
once,TRBV5-4,TRBD2,TRBJ2-3,18,TGTGCCAGCAGCCCCTCGGGACTAGCGGGATCTAGCACAGATACGCAGTATTTT,CASSPSGLAGSSTDTQYF
-,TRBV2,-,TRBJ1-2,13,TGTGCCAGCACCACAGACAGAGACTATGGCTACACCTTC,CASTTDRDYGYTF
-,TRBV24-1,-,TRBJ1-2,14,TGTGCCACCAGTGATCGGAACAGGGTTCTGGGCTACACCTTC,CATSDRNRVLGYTF
-,TRBV6-6,-,TRBJ1-4,14,TGTGCCAGCAGTTACATGGAGGAGGGGGAAAAACTGTTTTTT,CASSYMEEGEKLFF
-,TRBV30,-,TRBJ2-1,13,TGTGCCTGGAGTGTAGCGCAACGGGGGGAGCAGTTCTTC,CAWSVAQRGEQFF
-,TRBV5-4,TRBD1,TRBJ2-5,13,TGTGCCAGCAGGAGACAGGGGATAGAGACCCAGTACTTC,CASRRQGIETQYF
-,TRBV6-6,-,TRBJ1-1,12,TGTGCCAGCAGTTATGAGGGGGTAAGGGCTTTCTTT,CASSYEGVRAFF
-,TRBV3-1/TRBV3-2,-,TRBJ1-5,17,TGTGCCAGCAGCCAAGCAACTAGCGTCGTTAGCAATCAGCCCCAGCATTTT,CASSQATSVVSNQPQHF
-,TRBV5-5,TRBD1,TRBJ1-1,17,TGTGCCAGCAGCTTGGGACAGGGGGCGCAGGTTCTAACTGAAGCTTTCTTT,CASSLGQGAQVLTEAFF
few,TRBV7-9,-,TRBJ2-7,15,TGTGCCAGCAGCCCCGCAGGGGGGTCTTCTTACGAGCAGTACTTC,CASSPAGGSSYEQYF
-,TRBV19,-,TRBJ1-3,14,TGTGCCAGTAAACGGGGGAGCTCTGGAAACACCATATATTTT,CASKRGSSGNTIYF
-,TRBV21-1,-,TRBJ1-3,17,TGTGCCAGCCTGGAGACTCGTGGACTCAGCTCTGGAAACACCATATATTTT,CASLETRGLSSGNTIYF
-,TRBV4-3,-,TRBJ1-1,15,TGCGCCAGCAGCCACCAGGGGACCCCGACGACTGAAGCTTTCTTT,CASSHQGTPTTEAFF
-,TRBV6-4,-,TRBJ1-2,13,TGTGCCAGCAGTGCCGGGGAGGGCTATGGCTACACCTTC,CASSAGEGYGYTF
-,TRBV7-9,-,TRBJ2-5,15,TGTGCCAGCAGCTTATCCCGCTGGGGGGAAGAGACCCAGTACTTC,CASSLSRWGEETQYF
-,TRBV6-2/TRBV6-3,-,TRBJ1-3,16,TGTGCCAGCAGTTACGCGGCAGCGAGTTCTGGAAACACCATATATTTT,CASSYAAASSGNTIYF
-,TRBV7-8,-,TRBJ2-7,14,TGTGCCAGCAACGGGGGAAGTAAATCTGGCGAGCAGTACTTC,CASNGGSKSGEQYF
-,TRBV3-1/TRBV3-2,TRBD1,TRBJ1-5,16,TGTGCCAGCAGCTTCTCAGGGGGCGGGAGCAATCAGCCCCAGCATTTT,CASSFSGGGSNQPQHF
-,TRBV6-2/TRBV6-3,TRBD1,TRBJ2-3,19,TGTGCCAGCAGTTACTCGTCCGTTGACACAGGGGTCGGGGCAGATACGCAGTATTTT,CASSYSSVDTGVGADTQYF
-,TRBV24-1,-,TRBJ1-6,15,TGTGCCACCAGTGATAGGGGGTCGAGGTCCTCACCCCTCCACTTT,CATSDRGSRSSPLHF
few,TRBV7-3,-,TRBJ2-1,16,TGTGCCAGCAGCTTAACCCCGGAACAGGGAAGGTTTGAGCAGTTCTTC,CASSLTPEQGRFEQFF
-,TRBV27,-,TRBJ2-2,14,TGTGCCAGCAGTTTCGGACTTGGCACCGGGGAGCTGTTTTTT,CASSFGLGTGELFF
-,TRBV10-3,TRBD1,TRBJ1-1,14,TGTGCCATCAGGCCCGGACAGGGCAGGACTGAAGCTTTCTTT,CAIRPGQGRTEAFF
-,TRBV6-5,-,TRBJ2-7,13,TGTGCCAGCAGTCCTACAGGGCGAGGCGAGCAGTACTTC,CASSPTGRGEQYF
-,TRBV19,-,TRBJ2-5,13,TGTGCCAGTAGTACTGGACAGCAAGAGACCCAGTACTTC,CASSTGQQETQYF
-,TRBV3-1/TRBV3-2,-,TRBJ1-2,16,TGTGCCAGCAGCCTCCGCACAGGGATCGTTCTTTATGGCTACACCTTC,CASSLRTGIVLYGYTF
-,TRBV24-1,TRBD1,TRBJ1-6,14,TGTGCCACCAGGGGGACAGGGGATAATTCACCCCTCCACTTT,CATRGTGDNSPLHF
-,TRBV20-1,-,TRBJ1-1,9,TGCAAAGGGGACACTGAAGCTTTCTTT,CKGDTEAFF
-,TRBV3-1/TRBV3-2,TRBD2,TRBJ2-1,16,TGTGCCAGCAGCCCATTCCGGACTAGCGCGAACAATGAGCAGTTCTTC,CASSPFRTSANNEQFF
-,TRBV4-1,-,TRBJ1-5,17,TGCGCCAGCAGCCAAGGGGTAGGGGGGGCGGCGAATCAGCCCCAGCATTTT,CASSQGVGGAANQPQHF
-,TRBV19,-,TRBJ2-1,16,TGTGCCAGTAGCCCTACTAGGCCGAGCTCCTACAATGAGCAGTTCTTC,CASSPTRPSSYNEQFF
-,TRBV6-5,TRBD1,TRBJ1-6,15,TGTGCCAGCAGTTACTCCGGGACAGCCTTTGCACCCCTCCACTTT,CASSYSGTAFAPLHF
-,TRBV20-1,TRBD1,TRBJ1-5,15,TGCAGTGCTAGTGAAGACAGGGGCCGAAATCAGCCCCAGCATTTT,CSASEDRGRNQPQHF